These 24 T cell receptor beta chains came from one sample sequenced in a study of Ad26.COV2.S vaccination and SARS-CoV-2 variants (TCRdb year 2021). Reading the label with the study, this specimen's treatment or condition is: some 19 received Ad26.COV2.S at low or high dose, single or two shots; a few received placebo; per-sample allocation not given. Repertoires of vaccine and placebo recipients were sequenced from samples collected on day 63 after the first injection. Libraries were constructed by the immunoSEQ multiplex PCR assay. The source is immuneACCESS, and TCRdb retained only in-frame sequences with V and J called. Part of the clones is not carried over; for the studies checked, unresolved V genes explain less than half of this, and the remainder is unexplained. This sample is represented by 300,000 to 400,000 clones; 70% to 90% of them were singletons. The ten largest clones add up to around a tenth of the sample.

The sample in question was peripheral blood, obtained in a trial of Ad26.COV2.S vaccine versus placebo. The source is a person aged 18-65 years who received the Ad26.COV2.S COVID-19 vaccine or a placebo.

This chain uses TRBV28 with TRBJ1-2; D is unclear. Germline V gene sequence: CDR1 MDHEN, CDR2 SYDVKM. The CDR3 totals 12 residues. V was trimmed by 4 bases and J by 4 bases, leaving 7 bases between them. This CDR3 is CASSSDGYGYTF. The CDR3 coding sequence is TGTGCCAGCAGTTCGGACGGCTATGGCTACACCTTC.

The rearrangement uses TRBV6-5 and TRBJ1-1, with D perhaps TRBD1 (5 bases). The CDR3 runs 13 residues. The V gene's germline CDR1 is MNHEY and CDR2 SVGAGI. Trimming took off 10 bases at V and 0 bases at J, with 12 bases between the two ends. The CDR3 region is CATSRQMNTEAFF. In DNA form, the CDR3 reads TGTGCCACCTCGAGACAGATGAACACTGAAGCTTTCTTT.

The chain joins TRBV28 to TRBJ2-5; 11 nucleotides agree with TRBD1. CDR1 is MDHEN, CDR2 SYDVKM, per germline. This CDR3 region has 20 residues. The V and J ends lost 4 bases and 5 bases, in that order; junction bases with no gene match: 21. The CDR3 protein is CASSYPGTGGKVVVRETQYF. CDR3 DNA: TGTGCCAGCAGTTATCCCGGGACAGGGGGAAAGGTGGTGGTTAGGGAGACCCAGTACTTC. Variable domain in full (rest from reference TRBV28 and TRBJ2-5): DVKVTQSSRYLVKRTGEKVFLECVQDMDHENMFWYRQDPGLGLRLIYFSYDVKMKEKGDIPEGYSVSREKKERFSLILESASTNQTSMYLCASSYPGTGGKVVVRETQYFGPGTRLLVL.

In nucleotides, the CDR3 is TGTGCCAGCCGGAACGGAGCCCCCAATCAGCCCCAGCATTTT. Amino acids: CASRNGAPNQPQHF. The V and J genes are TRBV21-1 and TRBJ1-5. TRBV21-1 is assigned pseudogene status. The length of the CDR3 is 14 residues.

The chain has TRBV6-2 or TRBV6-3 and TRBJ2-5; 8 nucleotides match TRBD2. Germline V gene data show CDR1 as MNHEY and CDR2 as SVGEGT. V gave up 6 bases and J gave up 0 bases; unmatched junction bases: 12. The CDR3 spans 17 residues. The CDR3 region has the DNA TGTGCCAGCAGCTCCGGGGGGGGCATGGGGTACCAAGAGACCCAGTACTTC. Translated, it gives CASSSGGGMGYQETQYF.

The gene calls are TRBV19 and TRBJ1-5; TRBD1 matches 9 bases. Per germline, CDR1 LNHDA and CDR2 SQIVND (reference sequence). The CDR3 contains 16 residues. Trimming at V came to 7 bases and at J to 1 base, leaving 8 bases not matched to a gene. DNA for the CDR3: TGTGCCAGTACCCCCCGGGGGACAGGGAGCAATCAGCCCCAGCATTTT. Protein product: CASTPRGTGSNQPQHF.

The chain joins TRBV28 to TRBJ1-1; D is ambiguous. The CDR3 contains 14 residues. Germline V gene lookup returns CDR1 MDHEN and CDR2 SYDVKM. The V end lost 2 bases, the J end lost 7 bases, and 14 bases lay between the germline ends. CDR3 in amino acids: CASSLVTSKLEAFF. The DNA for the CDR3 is TGTGCCAGCAGTTTAGTGACAAGCAAGCTTGAAGCTTTCTTT.

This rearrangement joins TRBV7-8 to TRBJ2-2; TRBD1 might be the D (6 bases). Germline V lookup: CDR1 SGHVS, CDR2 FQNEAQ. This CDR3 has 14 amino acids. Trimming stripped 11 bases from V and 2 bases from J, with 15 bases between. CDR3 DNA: TGTGCCCTGAGGGGGACGGATAACACCGGGGAGCTGTTTTTT. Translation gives CALRGTDNTGELFF.

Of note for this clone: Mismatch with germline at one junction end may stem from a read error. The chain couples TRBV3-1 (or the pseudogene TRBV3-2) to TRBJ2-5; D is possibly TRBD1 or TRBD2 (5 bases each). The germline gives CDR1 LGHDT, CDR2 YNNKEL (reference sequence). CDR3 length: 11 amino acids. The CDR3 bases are TGTGCCAGCAGCCAAGGGGGACCCCGGCACTTC. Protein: CASSQGGPRHF.

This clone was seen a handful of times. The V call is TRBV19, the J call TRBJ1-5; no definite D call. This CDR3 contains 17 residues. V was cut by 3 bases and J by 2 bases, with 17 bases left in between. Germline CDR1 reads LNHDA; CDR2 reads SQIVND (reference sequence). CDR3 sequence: CASSIVHSPMGNQPQHF. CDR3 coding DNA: TGTGCCAGTAGTATCGTCCACTCACCGATGGGCAATCAGCCCCAGCATTTT.

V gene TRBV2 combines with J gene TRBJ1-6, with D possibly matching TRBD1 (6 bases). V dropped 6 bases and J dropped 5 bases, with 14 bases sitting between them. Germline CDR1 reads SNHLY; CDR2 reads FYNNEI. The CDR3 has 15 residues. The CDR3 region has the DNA TGTGCCAGCAGCGGACTACAGGGAAATAATTCACCCCTCCACTTT. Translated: CASSGLQGNNSPLHF. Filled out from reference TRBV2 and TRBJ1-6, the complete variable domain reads EPEVTQTPSHQVTQMGQEVILRCVPISNHLYFYWYRQILGQKVEFLVSFYNNEISEKSEIFDDQFSVERPDGSNFTLKIRSTKLEDSAMYFCASSGLQGNNSPLHFGNGTRLTVT.

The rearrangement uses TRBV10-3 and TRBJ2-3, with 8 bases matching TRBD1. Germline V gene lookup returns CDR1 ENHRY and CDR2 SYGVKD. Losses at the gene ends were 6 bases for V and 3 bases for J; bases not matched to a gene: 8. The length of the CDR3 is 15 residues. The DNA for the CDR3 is TGTGCCATCAGACACAGGGGGGAGGCAACAGATACGCAGTATTTT. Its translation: CAIRHRGEATDTQYF.

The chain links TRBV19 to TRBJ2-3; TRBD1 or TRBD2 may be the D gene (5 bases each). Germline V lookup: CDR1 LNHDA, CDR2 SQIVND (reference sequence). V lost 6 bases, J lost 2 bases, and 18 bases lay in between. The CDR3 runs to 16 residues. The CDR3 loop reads CASSPGPGTYTDTQYF. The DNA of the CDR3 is TGTGCCAGTAGCCCCGGGCCGGGGACCTACACAGATACGCAGTATTTT.

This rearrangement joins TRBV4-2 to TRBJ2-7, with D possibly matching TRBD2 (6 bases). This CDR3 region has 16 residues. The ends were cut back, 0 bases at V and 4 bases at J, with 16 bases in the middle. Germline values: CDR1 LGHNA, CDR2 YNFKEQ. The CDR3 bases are TGTGCCAGCAGCCAAGAAGTTCGGAGGGGTGGGTACGAGCAGTACTTC. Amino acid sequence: CASSQEVRRGGYEQYF.

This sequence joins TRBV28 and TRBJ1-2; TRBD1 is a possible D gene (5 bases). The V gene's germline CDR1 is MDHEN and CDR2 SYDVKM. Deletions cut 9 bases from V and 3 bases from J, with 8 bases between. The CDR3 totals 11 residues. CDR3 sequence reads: CASLQDYGYTF. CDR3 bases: TGTGCCAGTTTACAGGACTATGGCTACACCTTC.

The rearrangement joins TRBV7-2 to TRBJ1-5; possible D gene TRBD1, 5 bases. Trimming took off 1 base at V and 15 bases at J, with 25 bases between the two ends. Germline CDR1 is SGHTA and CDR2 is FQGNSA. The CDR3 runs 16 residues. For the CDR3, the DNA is TGTGCCAGCAGCTTAGATGACACTGGGGGGTACACAATGCTGCATTTT. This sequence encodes CASSLDDTGGYTMLHF.

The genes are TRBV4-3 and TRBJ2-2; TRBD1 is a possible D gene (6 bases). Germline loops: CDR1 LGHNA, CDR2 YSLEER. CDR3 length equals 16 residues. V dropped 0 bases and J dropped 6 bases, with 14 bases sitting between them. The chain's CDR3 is CASSQETGFDPGELFF. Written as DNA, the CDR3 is TGCGCCAGCAGCCAAGAAACAGGGTTCGACCCCGGGGAGCTGTTTTTT.

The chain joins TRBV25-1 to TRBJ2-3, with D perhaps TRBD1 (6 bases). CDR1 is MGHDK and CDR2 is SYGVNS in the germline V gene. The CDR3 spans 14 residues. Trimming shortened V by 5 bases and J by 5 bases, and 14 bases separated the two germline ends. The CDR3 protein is CASSSSGVRDTQYF. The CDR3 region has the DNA TGTGCCAGCAGTTCTTCAGGGGTCAGAGATACGCAGTATTTT.

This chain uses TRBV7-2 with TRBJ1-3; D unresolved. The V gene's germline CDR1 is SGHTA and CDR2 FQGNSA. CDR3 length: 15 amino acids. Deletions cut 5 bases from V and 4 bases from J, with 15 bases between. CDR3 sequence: CASSPQGLGGNTIYF. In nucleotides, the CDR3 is TGTGCCAGCAGCCCCCAAGGGCTCGGAGGAAACACCATATATTTT.

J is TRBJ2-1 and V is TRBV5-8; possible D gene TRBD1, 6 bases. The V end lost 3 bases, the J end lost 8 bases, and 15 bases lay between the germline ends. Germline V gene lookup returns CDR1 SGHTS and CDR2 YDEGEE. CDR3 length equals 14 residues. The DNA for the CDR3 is TGTGCCAGCAGCTACCGACAGGTCACCGATGAGCAGTTCTTC. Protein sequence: CASSYRQVTDEQFF.

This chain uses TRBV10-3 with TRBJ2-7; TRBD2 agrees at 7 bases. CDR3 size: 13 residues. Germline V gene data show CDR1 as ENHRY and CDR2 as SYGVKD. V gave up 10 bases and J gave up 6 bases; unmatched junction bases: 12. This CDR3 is CATDPRGGSEQYF. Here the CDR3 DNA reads TGTGCCACCGACCCCAGAGGCGGGAGCGAGCAGTACTTC.

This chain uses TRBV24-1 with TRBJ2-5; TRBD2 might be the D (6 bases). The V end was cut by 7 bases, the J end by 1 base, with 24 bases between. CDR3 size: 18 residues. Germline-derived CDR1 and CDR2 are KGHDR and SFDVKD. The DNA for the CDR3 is TGTGCCACCAGCGGAACCAAAAAGCGGGCAGTTACCCAAGAGACCCAGTACTTC. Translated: CATSGTKKRAVTQETQYF.

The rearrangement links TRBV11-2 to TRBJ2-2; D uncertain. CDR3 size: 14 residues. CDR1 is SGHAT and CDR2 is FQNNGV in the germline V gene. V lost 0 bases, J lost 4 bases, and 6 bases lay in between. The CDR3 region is CASSLEAGTGELFF. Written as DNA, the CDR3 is TGTGCCAGCAGCTTAGAGGCAGGCACCGGGGAGCTGTTTTTT. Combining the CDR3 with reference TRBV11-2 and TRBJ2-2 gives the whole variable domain EAGVAQSPRYKIIEKRQSVAFWCNPISGHATLYWYQQILGQGPKLLIQFQNNGVVDDSQLPKDRFSAERLKGVDSTLKIQPAKLEDSAVYLCASSLEAGTGELFFGEGSRLTVL.

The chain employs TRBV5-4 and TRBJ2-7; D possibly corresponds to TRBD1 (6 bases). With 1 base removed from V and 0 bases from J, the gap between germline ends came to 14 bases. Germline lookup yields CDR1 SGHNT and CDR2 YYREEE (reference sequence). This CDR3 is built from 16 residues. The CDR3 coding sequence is TGTGCCAGCAGCTTGCATCCAGGGGCTAGCTCCTACGAGCAGTACTTC. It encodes CASSLHPGASSYEQYF.